The rows below give T cell receptor beta chains drawn from one sample of a study of blood T cell repertoires in COVID-19. Produced via immunoSEQ multiplex PCR; TCRdb's table is partial and in-frame only. The sample lists over 250,000 clones; around 90% were seen once. Sequenced material: peripheral blood. The source of these receptors is a woman in her thirties with acute or convalescent COVID-19. Both conserved end residues are part of each CDR3. Fields, in order: clone size, V gene, D gene, J gene, CDR3 protein, CDR3 DNA. The D gene is left open where the match is weak. Clone size is given for some rows only: seen once, a few or many times, or a class if the clone is expanded.

clone_size: few
v_call: TRBV19
d_call: TRBD1
j_call: TRBJ1-5
cdr3_aa: CASRQGARSNQPQHF
cdr3_nt: TGTGCCAGTCGACAGGGGGCGCGGAGCAATCAGCCCCAGCATTTT

clone_size: -
v_call: TRBV7-2
d_call: -
j_call: TRBJ2-1
cdr3_aa: CASSLSGGEPRGAFF
cdr3_nt: TGTGCCAGCAGCCTCTCCGGGGGTGAGCCCCGGGGGGCGTTCTTC

clone_size: -
v_call: TRBV19
d_call: TRBD1
j_call: TRBJ2-2
cdr3_aa: CASTTGTGGNANTGELFF
cdr3_nt: TGTGCCAGTACCACCGGGACAGGGGGGAATGCGAACACCGGGGAGCTGTTTTTT

clone_size: -
v_call: TRBV7-8
d_call: TRBD2
j_call: TRBJ2-7
cdr3_aa: CASSLAGLAGVGEQYF
cdr3_nt: TGTGCCAGCAGCTTAGCGGGACTAGCGGGAGTGGGGGAGCAGTACTTC

clone_size: -
v_call: TRBV7-2
d_call: -
j_call: TRBJ2-4
cdr3_aa: CASSLDRRAKNIQYF
cdr3_nt: TGTGCCAGCAGCTTAGACAGAAGAGCCAAAAACATTCAGTACTTC

clone_size: few
v_call: TRBV19
d_call: -
j_call: TRBJ1-4
cdr3_aa: CASSTKGVTSNEKLFF
cdr3_nt: TGTGCCAGTAGTACGAAAGGGGTTACTTCTAATGAAAAACTGTTTTTT

clone_size: -
v_call: TRBV19
d_call: -
j_call: TRBJ1-2
cdr3_aa: CASSREGRYGYTF
cdr3_nt: TGTGCCAGTAGTCGAGAGGGGAGGTATGGCTACACCTTC

clone_size: few
v_call: TRBV14
d_call: -
j_call: TRBJ1-2
cdr3_aa: CASSQGSNLNYGYTF
cdr3_nt: TGTGCCAGCAGCCAAGGTAGTAATTTGAACTATGGCTACACCTTC

clone_size: -
v_call: TRBV4-2
d_call: TRBD2
j_call: TRBJ2-7
cdr3_aa: CASSQARLAESYEQYF
cdr3_nt: TGTGCCAGCAGCCAAGCACGACTAGCGGAGTCCTACGAGCAGTACTTC

clone_size: -
v_call: TRBV9
d_call: TRBD1
j_call: TRBJ1-3
cdr3_aa: CASSVYDRGSSGNTIYF
cdr3_nt: TGTGCCAGCAGCGTCTACGACAGGGGTTCAAGTGGAAACACCATATATTTT

clone_size: -
v_call: TRBV14
d_call: TRBD1
j_call: TRBJ1-2
cdr3_aa: CASSQERGPYGYTF
cdr3_nt: TGTGCCAGCAGCCAAGAAAGGGGGCCTTATGGCTACACCTTC

clone_size: -
v_call: TRBV7-8
d_call: -
j_call: TRBJ2-1
cdr3_aa: CASSLLPPSPPWEQFF
cdr3_nt: TGTGCCAGCAGCTTACTCCCCCCTAGCCCCCCTTGGGAGCAGTTCTTC

clone_size: -
v_call: TRBV27
d_call: TRBD1
j_call: TRBJ1-3
cdr3_aa: CASKMDRAPGNTIYF
cdr3_nt: TGTGCCAGCAAGATGGACAGGGCCCCTGGAAACACCATATATTTT

clone_size: -
v_call: TRBV29-1
d_call: -
j_call: TRBJ2-3
cdr3_aa: CSVEDRGGRTDTQYF
cdr3_nt: TGCAGCGTTGAAGATCGAGGGGGTCGCACAGATACGCAGTATTTT

clone_size: -
v_call: TRBV30
d_call: TRBD1
j_call: TRBJ1-5
cdr3_aa: CAWETGGKVNQPQHF
cdr3_nt: TGTGCCTGGGAAACAGGGGGCAAGGTAAATCAGCCCCAGCATTTT

clone_size: -
v_call: TRBV2
d_call: TRBD1
j_call: TRBJ1-2
cdr3_aa: CASSKRTTGTGGYGYTF
cdr3_nt: TGTGCCAGCAGTAAAAGGACAACCGGGACAGGGGGTTATGGCTACACCTTC

clone_size: -
v_call: TRBV6-2/TRBV6-3
d_call: -
j_call: TRBJ1-2
cdr3_aa: CASSYSSIFGGYTF
cdr3_nt: TGTGCCAGCAGTTACTCGAGTATCTTCGGTGGCTACACCTTC

clone_size: -
v_call: TRBV19
d_call: TRBD2
j_call: TRBJ2-1
cdr3_aa: CASSSGTSGGGLVF
cdr3_nt: TGTGCCAGTAGCTCCGGGACTAGTGGAGGGGGTTTGGTCTTC

clone_size: -
v_call: TRBV5-6
d_call: TRBD1
j_call: TRBJ1-6
cdr3_aa: CASSQVPGQGRPSPLHF
cdr3_nt: TGTGCCAGCAGCCAAGTACCTGGACAGGGGCGCCCTTCACCCCTCCACTTT